The clone carrying this T cell receptor beta chain has only one observation. The data originate from a study of cytomegalovirus exposure and HLA in healthy donors. The PCR used 60 Vbeta and 13 Jbeta primers. Clones were read by immunoSEQ multiplex PCR, and TCRdb kept only the in-frame ones, dropping some. The table records approximately 140,000 clones, more than 60% of them present only once. This CDR3 region has 17 residues. In germline, CDR1 is LGHNA, CDR2 YNFKEQ. J was trimmed by 5 bases and V by 4 bases; bases with no gene match: 12. This sequence joins TRBV4-2 and TRBJ2-1, with TRBD2 matching 9 bases. Material: PBMCs. The sequence was collected from a male donor in good health and CMV-seronegative. CDR3 in DNA: TGTGCCAGCAGCCGCCTTGGAGCGGGGGGTCGGGACAATGAGCAGTTCTTC. Translating it yields CASSRLGAGGRDNEQFF.